This T cell receptor beta chain was recorded in a study of shared clonotypes between healthy human individuals. General study points: Against clonotypes common to all four donors, non-shared ones had lower generation probabilities. Measured sharing among donors was expected to vary with sequencing depth.

Germline lookup yields CDR1 SGDLS and CDR2 YYNGEE. The CDR3 has 14 residues. V gave up 2 bases and J gave up 4 bases; unmatched junction bases: 5. Each subset's genomic DNA was shared equally among a number of immunoSEQ plates. Some 30,000 T cell genomes, or around 200 ng DNA, went into the sorted-subset replicate PCRs. Clones were read by immunoSEQ multiplex PCR, and TCRdb kept only the in-frame ones, dropping some. The sample shows hundreds of thousands of clones, roughly 98% of them seen only once. Positive CCR7 selection of CD45RO-negative cells yielded the naive CD8 cells, and terminally differentiated effector memory CD45RA+ cells were excluded. This clone showed up just once. The target antigen is unknown.

This receptor was taken from a man aged 30-40 years in good health. V is TRBV9 and J is TRBJ2-7, with TRBD2 matching 8 bases. The sequencing input was naive CD8+ T cells sorted from blood. The CDR3 sequence: CASSVGTSLYEQYF. The CDR3 coding sequence is TGTGCCAGCAGCGTGGGGACTAGTTTATACGAGCAGTACTTC.